Below are 26 T cell receptor beta chains sequenced from a single sample in a study of blood T cell repertoires in COVID-19. The data were produced by immunoSEQ multiplex PCR, yet TCRdb's version contains in-frame clones alone and is incomplete. This sample yields about 24,000 clones, of which approximately 85% are seen a single time; approximately 8.6% belongs to the top ten. Sequencing was performed on peripheral blood. The receptors were sampled from a human donor in a cohort sampled during active COVID-19.

This clone showed up just once. The chain links TRBV7-9 to TRBJ2-3; 9 nucleotides line up with TRBD1. V shed 5 bases, J shed 1 base, and the junction held 13 bases outside the gene matches. The germline V gene encodes CDR1 SEHNR and CDR2 FQNEAQ (reference sequence). The CDR3 is 18 residues long. The CDR3 DNA reads as TGTGCCAGCAGCACCTTGACAGGGGGGTCCGCTGGCACAGATACGCAGTATTTT. This sequence encodes CASSTLTGGSAGTDTQYF.

Comment on this clone: At one end, the junction sequence differs from germline, possibly due to a read error. The chain is built from TRBV2 and TRBJ2-3; 7 nucleotides agree with TRBD1. Germline CDR1 is SNHLY and CDR2 is FYNNEI. The CDR3 runs 11 residues. In DNA, the CDR3 is TGTGCCAGCAGTCCTCAGAGGGACAGTCATTTT. This translates into CASSPQRDSHF. The full variable domain, completed using reference TRBV2 and TRBJ2-3, is EPEVTQTPSHQVTQMGQEVILRCVPISNHLYFYWYRQILGQKVEFLVSFYNNEISEKSEIFDDQFSVERPDGSNFTLKIRSTKLEDSAMYFCASSPQRDSHFGPGTRLTVL.

The chain joins TRBV30 to TRBJ1-3; D is perhaps TRBD1 (6 bases). V was clipped by 4 bases and J by 2 bases, with 9 bases between them. Germline CDR1 and CDR2: GTSNPN and SVGIG (reference sequence). This CDR3 has 13 residues. Written as DNA, the CDR3 is TGTGCCTGGAATACAGGGACTGGAAACACCATATATTTT. Amino acids: CAWNTGTGNTIYF. The entire variable domain, with the rest obtained from reference TRBV30 and TRBJ1-3, is as follows: SQTIHQWPATLVQPVGSPLSLECTVEGTSNPNLYWYRQAAGRGLQLLFYSVGIGQISSEVPQNLSASRPQDRQFILSSKKLLLSDSGFYLCAWNTGTGNTIYFGEGSWLTVV.

By sample share, this clone is medium-sized (0.01 to 0.1%). The chain is built from TRBV11-2 and TRBJ2-2; 8 bases map to TRBD2. CDR3 length equals 17 residues. Germline V gene sequence: CDR1 SGHAT, CDR2 FQNNGV. The V and J ends lost 1 base and 5 bases, in that order; junction bases with no gene match: 9. The CDR3 nucleotides read TGTGCCAGCAGCTTAGCGGGGGGCGCGGGAGGTACCGGGGAGCTGTTTTTT. Amino acids: CASSLAGGAGGTGELFF.

The chain uses TRBV5-1 and TRBJ2-3; weak D call: TRBD1 (5 bases). The CDR3 loop spans 15 amino acids. Trimming shortened V by 0 bases and J by 1 base, and 9 bases separated the two germline ends. CDR1 is SGHRS, CDR2 YFSETQ, per germline. The CDR3 DNA reads TGCGCCAGCAGCTTGGTAGGGGCCGGCACAGATACGCAGTATTTT. Translating it yields CASSLVGAGTDTQYF.

This clone was detected once. The J gene is TRBJ2-3, the V gene TRBV6-6; D unresolved. V gave up 7 bases and J gave up 2 bases, with 13 bases separating them. Germline V gene data show CDR1 as MNHNY and CDR2 as SVGAGI (reference sequence). The CDR3 loop spans 14 amino acids. In nucleotides, the CDR3 is TGTGCCAGCACCCTTGCCAGGAACACAGATACGCAGTATTTT. It yields the protein CASTLARNTDTQYF.

The V and J genes are TRBV18 and TRBJ1-5, with D maybe TRBD1 (6 bases). Trimming shortened V by 2 bases and J by 6 bases, and 20 bases separated the two germline ends. Per the germline V gene, CDR1 is KGHSH and CDR2 is LQKENI. CDR3 length: 17 residues. This CDR3 reads CASSPSGNRAVVQPQHF. In DNA, the CDR3 is TGTGCCAGCTCACCAAGCGGTAACAGGGCAGTTGTTCAGCCCCAGCATTTT.

The rearrangement uses TRBV10-3 and TRBJ2-7; 10 bases are shared with TRBD1. Germline CDR1 ENHRY, CDR2 SYGVKD. J lost 1 base, V lost 9 bases, and 12 bases had no gene match. The CDR3 is made up of 16 amino acids. This chain's CDR3 is CAMISWGQGISYEQYF. The CDR3 DNA reads TGTGCCATGATTTCCTGGGGACAGGGGATTTCCTACGAGCAGTACTTC.

The V gene is TRBV4-3, the J gene TRBJ1-3, with 10 bases that match TRBD1. The CDR3 contains 16 residues. Trimming took 3 bases from V and 0 from J; bases not matched to a gene: 2. Germline CDR1 reads LGHNA; CDR2 reads YSLEER. The CDR3 sequence: CASSQGQGHSGNTIYF. Here the CDR3 DNA reads TGCGCCAGCAGCCAGGGACAGGGGCACTCTGGAAACACCATATATTTT.

The chain uses TRBV18 and TRBJ1-5; 8 bases map to TRBD1. Germline-derived CDR1 and CDR2 are KGHSH and LQKENI. This CDR3 is 15 amino acids long. The V and J ends lost 4 bases and 4 bases, in that order; junction bases with no gene match: 6. This CDR3 reads CASSRVTGGNQPQHF. The CDR3 region has the DNA TGTGCCAGCTCACGGGTTACAGGGGGAAATCAGCCCCAGCATTTT.

The rearrangement joins TRBV18 to TRBJ1-1; D remains ambiguous. This CDR3 is built from 16 residues. From germline, CDR1 is KGHSH and CDR2 LQKENI. Trimming shortened V by 6 bases and J by 2 bases, and 19 bases separated the two germline ends. The CDR3 protein is CASSPKAAQGNTEAFF. CDR3 nucleotide sequence: TGTGCCAGCTCGCCAAAGGCGGCGCAAGGTAACACTGAAGCTTTCTTT.

This clone appeared a single time. This chain connects TRBV19 to TRBJ1-4; 12 positions match TRBD1. Per the germline V gene, CDR1 is LNHDA and CDR2 is SQIVND (reference sequence). This CDR3 spans 17 amino acids. V lost 9 bases, J lost 0 bases, and 8 bases stayed unmatched. The DNA of the CDR3 is TGTGCCAGCGGATCCGGGACAGGGGGCGCAACTAATGAAAAACTGTTTTTT. Translated, it gives CASGSGTGGATNEKLFF.

The count of this clone is one. The chain recombines TRBV7-2 with TRBJ2-5; 12 nucleotides align to TRBD2. The trim removed 1 base at V and 5 bases at J, leaving 5 bases unmatched. The CDR3 runs 16 residues. CDR1 and CDR2 from the germline V gene are SGHTA and FQGNSA. The CDR3 DNA is TGTGCCAGCAGCTTAGGGAGGACTAGCGGGGCTGAGACCCAGTACTTC. This encodes CASSLGRTSGAETQYF.

The chain is built from TRBV9 and TRBJ1-6; D possibly corresponds to TRBD1 (6 bases). Trimming removed 3 bases from V and 7 bases from J, with 11 bases in between. CDR1 is SGDLS and CDR2 is YYNGEE in the germline V gene. This CDR3 is 14 amino acids long. CDR3 DNA: TGTGCCAGCAGCGATGGACAGAGGAATTCACCCCTCCACTTT. As protein: CASSDGQRNSPLHF.

The chain combines TRBV5-1 with TRBJ2-5; 11 bases match TRBD2. Trimming at V came to 3 bases and at J to 3 bases, leaving 7 bases not matched to a gene. This CDR3 region has 16 residues. Germline V lookup: CDR1 SGHRS, CDR2 YFSETQ. Written as DNA, the CDR3 is TGCGCCAGCAGCTCGGGGACTAGCGGAACCAAAGAGACCCAGTACTTC. Protein product: CASSSGTSGTKETQYF.

V usage is TRBV28 and J usage is TRBJ1-2; TRBD1 aligns across 10 bases. V shed 6 bases and J 1 base; nucleotides not matched to a gene: 14. The CDR3 covers 18 residues. Germline lookup yields CDR1 MDHEN and CDR2 SYDVKM. CDR3 sequence reads: CASRGDRGRLVINYGYTF. The CDR3 region has the DNA TGTGCCAGCAGGGGGGACAGGGGACGCCTTGTCATTAACTATGGCTACACCTTC.

The chain recombines TRBV24-1 with TRBJ2-6; D not certain. In germline, CDR1 is KGHDR, CDR2 SFDVKD. The CDR3 extends over 16 amino acids. Between the trimmed V and J ends, which lost 4 bases and 2 bases, there was a span of 11 bases. The CDR3 region has the DNA TGTGCCACCAGTGACCCAGTGTTCCCTGGGGCCAACGTCCTGACTTTC. This gives the protein CATSDPVFPGANVLTF.

Written as DNA, the CDR3 is TGTGCCAGCAGCCTTCTAATAGGGGCAGGCGCAAAGCGTGGCTACACCTTC. The encoded protein is CASSLLIGAGAKRGYTF. J is TRBJ1-2 and V is TRBV3-1 (or the pseudogene TRBV3-2); TRBD1 is a possible D gene (5 bases). The CDR3 length is 17 residues. V shed 4 bases and J shed 7 bases, with 25 bases lying between them. The germline V gene encodes CDR1 LGHDT and CDR2 YNNKEL (reference sequence).

V usage is TRBV10-2 and J usage is TRBJ2-1, with 8 bases that match TRBD2. The CDR3 length is 16 residues. Germline V gene lookup returns CDR1 WSHSY and CDR2 SAAADI. V trimming: 3 bases; J trimming: 4 bases; junction bases outside the gene matches: 8. In nucleotides, the CDR3 is TGCGCCAGCAGTGACTTCGGGGGGGTACGTTACAATGAGCAGTTCTTC. It is translated as CASSDFGGVRYNEQFF.

The chain recombines TRBV3-1 (or the pseudogene TRBV3-2) with TRBJ1-1; D is ambiguous. The CDR3 extends over 14 amino acids. Per germline, CDR1 LGHDT and CDR2 YNNKEL (reference sequence). V gave up 4 bases and J gave up 7 bases, with 16 bases separating them. CDR3 residues: CASSPTTGGREAFF. CDR3 in DNA: TGTGCCAGCAGCCCCACCACGGGCGGGCGTGAAGCTTTCTTT.

V and J are TRBV27 and TRBJ1-5; D is perhaps TRBD1 (6 bases). V lost 3 bases and J lost 3, with 12 bases in between. The CDR3 totals 15 residues. Germline V gene data show CDR1 as MNHEY and CDR2 as SMNVEV (reference sequence). Here the CDR3 DNA reads TGTGCCAGCAGTTTTGGGGGGGCAAACAATCAGCCCCAGCATTTT. Its protein is CASSFGGANNQPQHF.

This sequence joins TRBV9 and TRBJ2-5; TRBD2 matches at 13 bases. CDR3 size: 17 residues. Germline V gives CDR1 SGDLS, CDR2 YYNGEE. J gave up 5 bases and V 0 bases, and 7 bases lay outside the gene matches. The CDR3 reads CASSVGGLAGVGETQYF. Here the CDR3 DNA reads TGTGCCAGCAGCGTAGGAGGACTAGCGGGAGTGGGGGAGACCCAGTACTTC.

With regard to this clone: The same CDR3 is also encoded by other DNA sequences in this sample. V usage is TRBV10-3 and J usage is TRBJ2-2; 14 bases fit TRBD2. V trimming: 4 bases; J trimming: 2 bases; junction bases outside the gene matches: 9. The CDR3 length is 19 residues. Looked up from germline, CDR1 is ENHRY and CDR2 is SYGVKD. CDR3 sequence (DNA): TGTGCCATCAGTGGAACGGGGACTAGCGGGAGCGGAAACACCGGGGAGCTGTTTTTT. Protein sequence: CAISGTGTSGSGNTGELFF.

This clone rates as medium-sized. The chain couples TRBV4-3 to TRBJ1-1, with 8 positions matching TRBD1. The CDR3 totals 14 residues. V dropped 5 bases and J dropped 1; count of bases not matched to a gene: 3. Germline lookup yields CDR1 LGHNA and CDR2 YSLEER. The CDR3 reads CASSEQGENTEAFF. The CDR3 DNA reads TGCGCCAGCAGCGAACAGGGGGAGAACACTGAAGCTTTCTTT.

A few counts support this clone. V and J are TRBV27 and TRBJ1-4; 7 bases line up with TRBD1. The length of the CDR3 is 16 residues. Germline values: CDR1 MNHEY, CDR2 SMNVEV (reference sequence). With 5 bases clipped from V and 3 bases from J, the junction kept 9 bases outside the gene matches. DNA of the CDR3: TGTGCCAGCAGTACCCTGAACAGGGGTTCTAATGAAAAACTGTTTTTT. Translation gives CASSTLNRGSNEKLFF.

This clone was counted once. The chain is built from TRBV6-5 and TRBJ2-2; no clear D gene. Germline CDR1 is MNHEY and CDR2 is SVGAGI. CDR3 length: 12 residues. The V gene lost 7 bases and the J gene lost 1 base, with 4 bases spanning the gap. CDR3 region: CASNQNTGELFF. CDR3 DNA: TGTGCCAGCAATCAGAACACCGGGGAGCTGTTTTTT.